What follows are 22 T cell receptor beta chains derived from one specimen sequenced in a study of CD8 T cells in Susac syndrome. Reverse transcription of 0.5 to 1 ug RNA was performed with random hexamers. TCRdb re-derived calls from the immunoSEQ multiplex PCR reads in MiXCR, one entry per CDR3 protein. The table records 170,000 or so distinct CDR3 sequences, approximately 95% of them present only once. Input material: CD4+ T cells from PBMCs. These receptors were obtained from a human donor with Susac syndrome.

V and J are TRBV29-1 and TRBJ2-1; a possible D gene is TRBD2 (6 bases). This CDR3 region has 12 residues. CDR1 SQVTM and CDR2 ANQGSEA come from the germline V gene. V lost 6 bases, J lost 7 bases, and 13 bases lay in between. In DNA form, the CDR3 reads TGCAGCGTCCGACTAGTATGGAATGAGCAGTTCTTC. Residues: CSVRLVWNEQFF.

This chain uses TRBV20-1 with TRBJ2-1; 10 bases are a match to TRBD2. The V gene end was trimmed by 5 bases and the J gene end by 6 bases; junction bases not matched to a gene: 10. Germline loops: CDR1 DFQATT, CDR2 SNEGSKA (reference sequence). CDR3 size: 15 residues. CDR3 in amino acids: CSAGVLAGVSNEQFF. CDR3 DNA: TGCAGTGCTGGAGTTCTAGCGGGAGTTAGCAATGAGCAGTTCTTC.

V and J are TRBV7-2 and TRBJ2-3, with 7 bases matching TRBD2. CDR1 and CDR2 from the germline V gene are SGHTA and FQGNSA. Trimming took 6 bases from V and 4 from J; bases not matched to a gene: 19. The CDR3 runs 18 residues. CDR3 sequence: CASRAGRRSGIWADTQYF. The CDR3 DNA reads TGTGCCAGCAGAGCTGGACGGAGAAGCGGGATCTGGGCAGATACGCAGTATTTT.

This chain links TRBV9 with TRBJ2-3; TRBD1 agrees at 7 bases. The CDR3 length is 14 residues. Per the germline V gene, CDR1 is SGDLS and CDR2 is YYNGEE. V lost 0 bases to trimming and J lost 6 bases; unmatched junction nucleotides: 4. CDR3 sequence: CASSVAIRGDTQYF. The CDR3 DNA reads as TGTGCCAGCAGCGTAGCCATCAGGGGGGATACGCAGTATTTT.

This CDR3 reads CAWRPGITSTDTQYF. CDR3 in DNA: TGTGCCTGGAGGCCGGGGATCACGAGCACAGATACGCAGTATTTT. The rearrangement joins TRBV30 to TRBJ2-3, with D possibly being TRBD2 (5 bases). The CDR3 is 15 amino acids. Germline-derived CDR1 and CDR2 are GTSNPN and SVGIG (reference sequence). Trimming took 3 bases from V and 0 from J, leaving 13 bases between them.

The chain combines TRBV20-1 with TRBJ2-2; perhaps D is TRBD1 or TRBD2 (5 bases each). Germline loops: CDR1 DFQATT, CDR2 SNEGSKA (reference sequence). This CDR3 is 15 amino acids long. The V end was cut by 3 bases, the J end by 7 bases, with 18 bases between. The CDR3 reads CSARAAGAGRGELFF. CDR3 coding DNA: TGCAGTGCTAGGGCGGCCGGGGCGGGCCGCGGGGAGCTGTTTTTT.

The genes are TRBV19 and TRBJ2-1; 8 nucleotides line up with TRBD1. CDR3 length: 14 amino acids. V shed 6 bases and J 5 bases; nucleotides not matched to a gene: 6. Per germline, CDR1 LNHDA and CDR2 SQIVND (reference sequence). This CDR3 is CASSRQGSDNEQFF. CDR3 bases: TGTGCCAGTAGCCGACAGGGGTCCGACAATGAGCAGTTCTTC.

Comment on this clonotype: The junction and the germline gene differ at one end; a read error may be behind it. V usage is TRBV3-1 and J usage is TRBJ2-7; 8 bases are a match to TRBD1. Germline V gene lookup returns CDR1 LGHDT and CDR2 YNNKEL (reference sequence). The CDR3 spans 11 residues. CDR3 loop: CASSHVGQVNF. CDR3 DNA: TGTGCCAGCAGCCATGTGGGACAGGTGAACTTC.

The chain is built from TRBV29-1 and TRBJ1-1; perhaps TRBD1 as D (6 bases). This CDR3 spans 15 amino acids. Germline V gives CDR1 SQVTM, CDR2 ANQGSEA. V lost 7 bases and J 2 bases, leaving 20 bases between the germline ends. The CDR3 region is CSAPGAGGPNTEAFF. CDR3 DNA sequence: TGCAGCGCACCGGGGGCGGGCGGACCTAACACTGAAGCTTTCTTT.

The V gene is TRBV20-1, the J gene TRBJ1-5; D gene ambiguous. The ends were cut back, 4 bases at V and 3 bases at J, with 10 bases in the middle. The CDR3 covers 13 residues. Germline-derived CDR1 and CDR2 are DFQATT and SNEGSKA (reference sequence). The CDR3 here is CSANSYVNQPQHF. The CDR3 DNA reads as TGCAGTGCTAACTCCTATGTCAATCAGCCCCAGCATTTT.

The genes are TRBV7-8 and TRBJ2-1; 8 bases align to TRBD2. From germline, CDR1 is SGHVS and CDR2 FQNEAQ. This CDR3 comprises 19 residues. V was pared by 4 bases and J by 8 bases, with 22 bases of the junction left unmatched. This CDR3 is CASSSGRGPDPIPGYEQFF. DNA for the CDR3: TGTGCCAGCAGCTCCGGGAGGGGCCCGGACCCCATCCCCGGCTATGAGCAGTTCTTC.

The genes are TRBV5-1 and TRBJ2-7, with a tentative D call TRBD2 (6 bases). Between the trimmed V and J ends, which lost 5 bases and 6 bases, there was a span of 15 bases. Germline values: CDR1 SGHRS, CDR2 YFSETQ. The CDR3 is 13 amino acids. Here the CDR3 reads CASSSTSVSEQYF. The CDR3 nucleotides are TGCGCCAGCAGTTCGACTAGTGTAAGCGAGCAGTACTTC.

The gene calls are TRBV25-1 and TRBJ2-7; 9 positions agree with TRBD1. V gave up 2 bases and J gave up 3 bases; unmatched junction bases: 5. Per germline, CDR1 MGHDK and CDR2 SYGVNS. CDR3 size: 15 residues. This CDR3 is CASSEPGQGIYEQYF. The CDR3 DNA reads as TGTGCCAGCAGTGAACCCGGACAGGGGATCTACGAGCAGTACTTC.

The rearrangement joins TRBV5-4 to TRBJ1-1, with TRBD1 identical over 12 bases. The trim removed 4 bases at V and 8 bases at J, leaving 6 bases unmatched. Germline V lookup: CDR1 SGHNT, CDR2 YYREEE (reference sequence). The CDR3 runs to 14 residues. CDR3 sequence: CASSLPGQGAEAFF. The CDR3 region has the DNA TGTGCCAGCAGCCTACCGGGACAGGGGGCAGAAGCTTTCTTT.

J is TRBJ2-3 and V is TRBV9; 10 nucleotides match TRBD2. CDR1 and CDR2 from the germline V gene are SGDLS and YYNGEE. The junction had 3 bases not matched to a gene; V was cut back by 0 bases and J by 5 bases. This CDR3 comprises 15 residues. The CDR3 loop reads CASSVASGGLDTQYF. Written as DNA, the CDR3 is TGTGCCAGCAGCGTAGCTAGCGGGGGCTTAGATACGCAGTATTTT.

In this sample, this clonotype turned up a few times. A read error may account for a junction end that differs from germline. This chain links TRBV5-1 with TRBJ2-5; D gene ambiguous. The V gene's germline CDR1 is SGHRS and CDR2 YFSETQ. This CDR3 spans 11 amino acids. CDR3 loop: CASSLDETQYF. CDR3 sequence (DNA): TGTGCCAGCAGCTTAGATGAGACCCAGTACTTC.

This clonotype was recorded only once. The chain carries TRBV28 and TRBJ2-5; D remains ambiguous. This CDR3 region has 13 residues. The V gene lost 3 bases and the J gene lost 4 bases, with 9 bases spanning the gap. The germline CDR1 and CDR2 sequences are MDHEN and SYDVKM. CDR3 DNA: TGTGCCAGCAGTTTCCAGTATCTAGAGACCCAGTACTTC. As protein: CASSFQYLETQYF.

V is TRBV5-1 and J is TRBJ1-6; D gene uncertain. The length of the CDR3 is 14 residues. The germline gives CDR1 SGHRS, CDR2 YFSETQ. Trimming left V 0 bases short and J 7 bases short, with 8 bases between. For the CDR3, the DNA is TGCGCCAGCAGCTTGGGGGAGAGGAATTCACCCCTCCACTTT. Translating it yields CASSLGERNSPLHF. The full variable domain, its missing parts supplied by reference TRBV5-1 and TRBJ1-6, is KAGVTQTPRYLIKTRGQQVTLSCSPISGHRSVSWYQQTPGQGLQFLFEYFSETQRNKGNFPGRFSGRQFSNSRSEMNVSTLELGDSALYLCASSLGERNSPLHFGNGTRLTVT.

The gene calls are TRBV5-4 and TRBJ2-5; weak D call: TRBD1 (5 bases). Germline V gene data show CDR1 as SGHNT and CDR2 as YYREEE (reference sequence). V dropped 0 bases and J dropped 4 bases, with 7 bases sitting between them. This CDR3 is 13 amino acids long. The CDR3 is CASSLVQGETQYF. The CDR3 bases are TGTGCCAGCAGCTTGGTTCAGGGAGAGACCCAGTACTTC.

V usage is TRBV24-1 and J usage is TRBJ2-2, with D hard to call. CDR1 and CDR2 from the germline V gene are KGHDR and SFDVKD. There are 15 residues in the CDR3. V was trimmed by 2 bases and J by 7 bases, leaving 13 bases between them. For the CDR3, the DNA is TGTGCCACCAGTGATTGGGGATTAAAGGGCGGGGAGCTGTTTTTT. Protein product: CATSDWGLKGGELFF.

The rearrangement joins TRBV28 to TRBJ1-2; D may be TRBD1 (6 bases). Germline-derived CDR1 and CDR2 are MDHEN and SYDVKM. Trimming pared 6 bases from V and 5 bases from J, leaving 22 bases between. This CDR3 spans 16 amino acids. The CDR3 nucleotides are TGTGCCAGCAGCTCTGACAGGTGGCTTGGGGAGTATGGCTACACCTTC. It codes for CASSSDRWLGEYGYTF.

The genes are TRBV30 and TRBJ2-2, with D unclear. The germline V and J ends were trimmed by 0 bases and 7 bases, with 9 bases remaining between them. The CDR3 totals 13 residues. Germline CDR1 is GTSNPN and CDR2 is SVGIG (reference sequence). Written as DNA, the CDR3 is TGTGCCTGGAGTGTAAGGGCTGTCGGGGAGCTGTTTTTT. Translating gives CAWSVRAVGELFF.